Presented here are 30 T cell receptor beta chains from one specimen sequenced in a study of blood T cell repertoires in COVID-19. Sequenced by immunoSEQ multiplex PCR; TCRdb stores in-frame clones only, minus some. Of roughly 150,000 clones in the sample, about 87% were seen once. Source material: PBMCs or T cells enriched from blood (not recorded which). The origin of the receptors is a man aged 45-65 years in a cohort exposed to, infected with or recovered from COVID-19 (not recorded which).

This clone was detected once. V usage is TRBV7-3 and J usage is TRBJ2-1, with a weak D call TRBD1 (7 bases). Germline CDR1 SGHTA, CDR2 FQGTGA. This CDR3 region has 12 residues. The ends were cut back, 4 bases at V and 9 bases at J, with 10 bases in the middle. The CDR3 region has the DNA TGTGCCAGCAGCTCCCAGGGGGGTGAGCAGTTCTTC. Translating gives CASSSQGGEQFF.

The chain recombines TRBV27 with TRBJ1-2; a weak D match, TRBD1 (6 bases). Germline CDR1 is MNHEY and CDR2 is SMNVEV (reference sequence). V dropped 5 bases and J dropped 7 bases, with 14 bases sitting between them. The CDR3 has 13 residues. The chain's CDR3 is CASSPTGLGGYTF. The CDR3 DNA reads TGTGCCAGCAGTCCTACAGGGTTGGGTGGCTACACCTTC.

A few counts support this clone. The chain has TRBV11-2 and TRBJ2-1, with no clear D. Germline loops: CDR1 SGHAT, CDR2 FQNNGV. The CDR3 runs 14 residues. Between the trimmed V and J ends, which lost 0 bases and 9 bases, there was a span of 12 bases. The CDR3 loop reads CASSLDATIPEQFF. The CDR3 coding sequence is TGTGCCAGCAGCTTAGATGCTACTATTCCTGAGCAGTTCTTC.

The chain joins TRBV7-9 to TRBJ1-5; 7 bases align to TRBD1. The ends lost 5 bases at V and 7 bases at J; junction bases unmatched: 2. This CDR3 is built from 12 residues. Germline CDR1 SEHNR, CDR2 FQNEAQ (reference sequence). CDR3 nucleotides: TGTGCCAGCAGCCGGGACAGCCAGCCCCAGCATTTT. It is translated as CASSRDSQPQHF.

This clone has just one count. The chain carries TRBV9 and TRBJ1-2, with a weak D call TRBD1 (5 bases). The CDR3 runs to 15 residues. The germline CDR1 and CDR2 sequences are SGDLS and YYNGEE. Deletions cut 7 bases from V and 4 bases from J, with 20 bases between. CDR3 sequence (DNA): TGTGCCAGCGCGTGGCAGCGGGACGCAGGCTATGGCTACACCTTC. Protein sequence: CASAWQRDAGYGYTF.

The chain joins TRBV19 to TRBJ1-5, with 9 positions matching TRBD1. V gave up 6 bases and J gave up 1 base; unmatched junction bases: 4. The CDR3 consists of 15 residues. Germline CDR1 reads LNHDA; CDR2 reads SQIVND (reference sequence). CDR3 sequence reads: CASSLGQGSNQPQHF. CDR3 DNA sequence: TGTGCCAGTAGCCTCGGACAGGGGAGCAATCAGCCCCAGCATTTT. Filled out from reference TRBV19 and TRBJ1-5, the complete variable domain reads DGGITQSPKYLFRKEGQNVTLSCEQNLNHDAMYWYRQDPGQGLRLIYYSQIVNDFQKGDIAEGYSVSREKKESFPLTVTSAQKNPTAFYLCASSLGQGSNQPQHFGDGTRLSIL.

This clone has just one count. This sequence joins TRBV18 and TRBJ2-2; perhaps TRBD1 as D (6 bases). Germline V lookup: CDR1 KGHSH, CDR2 LQKENI. The CDR3 is made up of 13 amino acids. V was clipped by 3 bases and J by 5 bases, with 7 bases between them. The chain's CDR3 is CASSPQGTGELFF. DNA for the CDR3: TGTGCCAGCTCACCCCAGGGGACCGGGGAGCTGTTTTTT.

This clone was picked up one time. The chain uses TRBV5-1 and TRBJ2-1, with 12 bases matching TRBD2. Germline values: CDR1 SGHRS, CDR2 YFSETQ. The CDR3 consists of 20 residues. Unmatched junction bases numbered 13, after V lost 3 bases and J lost 0 bases. This CDR3 reads CASSYRMTSGRSNSYNEQFF. The CDR3 DNA is TGCGCCAGCAGCTATAGGATGACTAGCGGGAGAAGTAACTCCTACAATGAGCAGTTCTTC.

This chain joins TRBV13 and TRBJ2-5; D is possibly TRBD2 (5 bases). Trimming left V 3 bases short and J 5 bases short, with 13 bases between. CDR3 length: 14 residues. Germline assignment: CDR1 PRHDT and CDR2 FYEKMQ (reference sequence). The CDR3 loop is CASSLEVGEETQYF. The CDR3 DNA reads as TGTGCCAGCAGCTTGGAGGTGGGCGAGGAGACCCAGTACTTC.

The rearrangement uses TRBV3-1 (or the pseudogene TRBV3-2) and TRBJ1-2; D ambiguous. The CDR3 sequence is 12 residues long. Trimming removed 1 base from V and 4 bases from J, with 4 bases in between. CDR1 and CDR2 from the germline V gene are LGHDT and YNNKEL (reference sequence). CDR3 nucleotide sequence: TGTGCCAGCAGCCAAGCGAGCTATGGCTACACCTTC. Encoded protein: CASSQASYGYTF.

The rearrangement links TRBV5-8 to TRBJ2-2; possible D gene TRBD2, 5 bases. CDR1 is SGHTS and CDR2 is YDEGEE in the germline V gene. The CDR3 is 15 amino acids. Trimming stripped 5 bases from V and 4 bases from J, with 15 bases between. CDR3 sequence: CASSDRDQGTGELFF. As DNA, the CDR3 is TGTGCCAGCAGTGACCGGGATCAAGGCACCGGGGAGCTGTTTTTT.

This clone was counted a single time. The CDR3 here is CAWSQGSSGANVLTF. The DNA for the CDR3 is TGTGCCTGGAGTCAGGGGAGCTCTGGGGCCAACGTCCTGACTTTC. The chain joins TRBV30 to TRBJ2-6; the D gene is possibly TRBD1 (6 bases). Trimming cost V 2 bases and J 0 bases, with 8 bases left between them. The CDR3 totals 15 residues. Germline V gives CDR1 GTSNPN, CDR2 SVGIG (reference sequence). Filled out from reference TRBV30 and TRBJ2-6, the complete variable domain reads SQTIHQWPATLVQPVGSPLSLECTVEGTSNPNLYWYRQAAGRGLQLLFYSVGIGQISSEVPQNLSASRPQDRQFILSSKKLLLSDSGFYLCAWSQGSSGANVLTFGAGSRLTVL.

This clone was seen a handful of times. This chain links TRBV15 with TRBJ2-7; 9 bases fit TRBD2. The CDR3 has 16 amino acids. The germline V gene encodes CDR1 LNHNV and CDR2 YYDKDF (reference sequence). V lost 0 bases to trimming and J lost 5 bases; unmatched junction nucleotides: 8. The CDR3 sequence: CATSRDRGLASHEQYF. For the CDR3, the DNA is TGTGCCACCAGCAGAGATCGCGGACTAGCGAGCCACGAGCAGTACTTC.

The CDR3 coding sequence is TGTGCCAGCAGCTTAAGCGGGTCCTCCTACAATGAGCAGTTCTTC. Translated: CASSLSGSSYNEQFF. The V gene is TRBV7-6, the J gene TRBJ2-1; TRBD2 might be the D (6 bases). The CDR3 sequence is 15 residues long. Germline-derived CDR1 and CDR2 are SGHVS and FNYEAQ. V lost 2 bases and J lost 0, with 8 bases in between.

This clone turned up a few times. The chain links TRBV19 to TRBJ2-3; D is undetermined. The CDR3 extends over 13 amino acids. The V and J ends lost 6 bases and 4 bases respectively, with 11 bases between them. The germline V gene encodes CDR1 LNHDA and CDR2 SQIVND (reference sequence). The CDR3 DNA is TGTGCCAGTAGCGCAGGCGATCCAGATACGCAGTATTTT. This sequence encodes CASSAGDPDTQYF.

The J gene is TRBJ2-3, the V gene TRBV9, with TRBD2 matching over 11 bases. This CDR3 has 15 residues. J gave up 2 bases and V 4 bases, and 3 bases lay outside the gene matches. Germline CDR1 reads SGDLS; CDR2 reads YYNGEE. CDR3 protein: CASSLLAGDTDTQYF. CDR3 coding DNA: TGTGCCAGCAGCTTACTAGCGGGAGACACAGATACGCAGTATTTT.

V is TRBV27 and J is TRBJ1-1, with D possibly being TRBD1 (5 bases). Trimming took off 3 bases at V and 4 bases at J, with 12 bases between the two ends. Germline values: CDR1 MNHEY, CDR2 SMNVEV (reference sequence). The CDR3 has 14 residues. The CDR3 DNA reads TGTGCCAGCAGTTTGGCCCAGGGTGGCACTGAAGCTTTCTTT. This translates into CASSLAQGGTEAFF.

The chain carries TRBV6-5 and TRBJ2-1; TRBD2 aligns across 9 bases. The CDR3 is 14 residues long. V was clipped by 11 bases and J by 9 bases; unmatched bases: 14. CDR1 and CDR2 from the germline V gene are MNHEY and SVGAGI. The CDR3 nucleotides are TGTGCCTCACTTCTAGCGGGGATATTGAGTGAGCAGTTCTTC. Translating gives CASLLAGILSEQFF.

The rearrangement links TRBV7-8 to TRBJ2-7; 13 bases are shared with TRBD2. V shed 5 bases and J 6 bases; nucleotides not matched to a gene: 7. The germline CDR1 and CDR2 sequences are SGHVS and FQNEAQ. The CDR3 runs 15 residues. The CDR3 coding sequence is TGTGCCAGCAGCCATCCGGGACTAGCGGGAACCGAGCAGTACTTC. Protein product: CASSHPGLAGTEQYF.

The chain joins TRBV10-3 to TRBJ1-1, with 7 bases fitting TRBD1. The CDR3 is 12 residues long. Trimming cost V 6 bases and J 4 bases; bases outside gene matches: 2. Germline V gives CDR1 ENHRY, CDR2 SYGVKD. The CDR3 DNA sequence: TGTGCCATCAGCAGGGGGATCACTGAAGCTTTCTTT. This translates into CAISRGITEAFF.

V is TRBV7-3 and J is TRBJ2-1; weak D call: TRBD1 (5 bases). Germline V gene data show CDR1 as SGHTA and CDR2 as FQGTGA. This CDR3 is 15 amino acids long. The ends were cut back, 3 bases at V and 2 bases at J, with 11 bases in the middle. The CDR3 region has the DNA TGTGCCAGCAGCTTTAGTGCAGGGACCTACAATGAGCAGTTCTTC. It encodes CASSFSAGTYNEQFF.

The chain carries TRBV19 and TRBJ2-7, with D maybe TRBD1 (6 bases). The CDR3 is made up of 14 amino acids. CDR1 is LNHDA, CDR2 SQIVND, per germline (reference sequence). V dropped 7 bases and J dropped 9 bases, with 22 bases sitting between them. The CDR3 reads CASKDGGQVTGQYF. CDR3 DNA sequence: TGTGCCAGTAAAGATGGGGGACAAGTTACCGGGCAGTACTTC.

This chain uses TRBV6-5 with TRBJ2-7; possibly TRBD1 for D (7 bases). The CDR3 is made up of 14 amino acids. V was trimmed by 7 bases and J by 2 bases, leaving 15 bases between them. Germline CDR1 reads MNHEY; CDR2 reads SVGAGI. CDR3: CASTPRGVTYEQYF. The CDR3 DNA reads as TGTGCCAGCACCCCCAGGGGGGTTACCTACGAGCAGTACTTC.

V and J are TRBV5-1 and TRBJ2-3; TRBD2 aligns across 16 bases. The length of the CDR3 is 18 residues. Germline-derived CDR1 and CDR2 are SGHRS and YFSETQ. V lost 3 bases and J lost 3; bases outside the gene matches: 7. The CDR3 here is CASSSPGLAGGSTDTQYF. The DNA for the CDR3 is TGCGCCAGCAGCTCGCCGGGACTAGCGGGGGGGTCGACAGATACGCAGTATTTT.

J is TRBJ2-7 and V is TRBV2; 8 bases agree with TRBD1. Germline V gene lookup returns CDR1 SNHLY and CDR2 FYNNEI. The CDR3 loop spans 12 amino acids. The V gene end was trimmed by 9 bases and the J gene end by 5 bases; junction bases not matched to a gene: 6. The CDR3 here is CARTGEKNEQYF. The CDR3 bases are TGTGCCAGGACAGGGGAAAAAAACGAGCAGTACTTC.

This clone was detected a few times. The J gene is TRBJ2-3, the V gene TRBV5-4, with TRBD2 as a possible D gene (5 bases). The CDR3 runs to 11 residues. Germline CDR1 is SGHNT and CDR2 is YYREEE (reference sequence). V was clipped by 7 bases and J by 5 bases, with 8 bases between them. The CDR3 nucleotides read TGTGCCAGCGGGAGTGGAGATACGCAGTATTTT. Its translation: CASGSGDTQYF.

J is TRBJ1-6 and V is TRBV28; unclear D gene. Trimming removed 2 bases at V and 7 bases at J, with 9 bases between. The CDR3 consists of 14 residues. Per germline, CDR1 MDHEN and CDR2 SYDVKM. The CDR3 reads CASSLTGRNSPLHF. The CDR3 region has the DNA TGTGCCAGCAGTTTAACCGGGAGAAATTCACCCCTCCACTTT.

The gene calls are TRBV2 and TRBJ2-1; TRBD2 might be the D (5 bases). Trimming cost V 6 bases and J 15 bases, with 15 bases left between them. The CDR3 has 11 residues. Germline V gene lookup returns CDR1 SNHLY and CDR2 FYNNEI. The chain's CDR3 is CASRPGPEAFF. CDR3 in DNA: TGTGCCAGCAGGCCAGGCCCGGAGGCGTTCTTC.

This sequence joins TRBV19 and TRBJ1-6, with 9 bases identical to TRBD1. The germline CDR1 and CDR2 sequences are LNHDA and SQIVND (reference sequence). The CDR3 sequence is 16 residues long. Unmatched junction bases numbered 8, after V lost 5 bases and J lost 6 bases. The DNA for the CDR3 is TGTGCCAGTAGTGTCGCCGGGACAGGGTTTAATTCACCCCTCCACTTT. This encodes CASSVAGTGFNSPLHF.

J is TRBJ1-5 and V is TRBV27; unclear D gene. V lost 0 bases, J lost 3 bases, and 12 bases lay in between. The CDR3 is 16 residues long. The germline CDR1 and CDR2 sequences are MNHEY and SMNVEV (reference sequence). This CDR3 reads CASSLSITEPNQPQHF. The CDR3 bases are TGTGCCAGCAGTTTATCGATAACAGAGCCCAATCAGCCCCAGCATTTT.